The TCR beta chain under discussion was sequenced for a study of T cell repertoires in cytomegalovirus infection. As for the study in general: Signatures in public TCR beta sequences pointed to both CMV infection and matching HLA type.

TCRdb used MiXCR to reprocess the reads, holding one entry per CDR3 protein. The sample shows under 350,000 distinct CDR3 sequences, 8% to 9.5% of them seen only once. This CDR3 is 12 amino acids long. Germline V CDR1 and CDR2: MNHEY, SMNVEV (reference sequence). Between the trimmed V and J ends, which lost 6 bases and 2 bases, there was a span of 5 bases. Notes on the study in general: The response measured ex vivo was dominated by TCR beta clonotypes (HLA-C-restricted and CMV-specific). CMV carriers having the relevant HLA were flagged by cumulative public TCR beta family frequency.

Only a few counts were recorded for this clonotype. What it binds is not known. The TCR comes from a human donor in good health (CMV status not recorded). Some clones in this sample may be carry-over from other donors' samples. Sample: PBMCs. The chain carries TRBV27 and TRBJ2-1; possibly TRBD1 for D (5 bases). This CDR3 reads CASRGAYNEQFF. Written as DNA, the CDR3 is TGTGCCAGCAGAGGGGCCTACAATGAGCAGTTCTTC.